Listed below are T cell receptor beta chains from one sample, sequenced in a study of blood T cell repertoires in COVID-19. Some clones are missing from TCRdb's copy, which holds only in-frame ones; the method was immunoSEQ multiplex PCR. The table shows approximately 210,000 clones, with about four fifths occurring only once. The sequenced material came from peripheral blood. All receptors derive from a woman in her 50s with active or convalescent COVID-19. Both conserved end residues are part of each CDR3. A D gene is named only where the DNA matches it firmly. Only part of the rows carry a size: once, few, many, or a class if the clone is expanded.

D: TRBD1
size: few
J: TRBJ1-1
V: TRBV12-5
DNA: TGTGCTAGTGGTTTGTGGCGGGACAGGGGGAGGTCCCCTGAAGCTTTCTTT
CDR3: CASGLWRDRGRSPEAFF

D: TRBD2
size: once
J: TRBJ2-1
V: TRBV12-5
DNA: TGTGCTAGTGTTAAAGCAGGGAGGGCTGAGCAGTTCTTC
CDR3: CASVKAGRAEQFF

D: TRBD1
size: NA
J: TRBJ1-2
V: TRBV12-5
DNA: TGTGCTAGTGGTTCCGACAGGGAATTGTATGGCTACACCTTC
CDR3: CASGSDRELYGYTF

D: TRBD2
size: once
J: TRBJ2-2
V: TRBV7-3
DNA: TGTGCCAGCAGCCCCTTTGTAGCGGGATTCACCGGGGAGCTGTTTTTT
CDR3: CASSPFVAGFTGELFF

D: TRBD2
size: NA
J: TRBJ2-1
V: TRBV6-2/TRBV6-3
DNA: TGTGCCAGCAGTTCCGAGGGACTAGCGGACTACAATGAGCAGTTCTTC
CDR3: CASSSEGLADYNEQFF

D: NA
size: NA
J: TRBJ1-4
V: TRBV28
DNA: TGTGCCAGTTCGAGATCAACTAATGAAAAACTGTTTTTT
CDR3: CASSRSTNEKLFF

D: NA
size: NA
J: TRBJ1-5
V: TRBV19
DNA: TGTGCCAGTAGTATTGGGGGCAGCGATAGCAATCAGCCCCAGCATTTT
CDR3: CASSIGGSDSNQPQHF

D: TRBD1
size: NA
J: TRBJ1-2
V: TRBV6-6
DNA: TGTGCCAGCAGTTACTCGGGACAGCCATATGGCTACACCTTC
CDR3: CASSYSGQPYGYTF

D: NA
size: NA
J: TRBJ2-1
V: TRBV11-2
DNA: TGTGCCAGCAGCTTAGAAGCGGCCTCCTACAATGAGCAGTTCTTC
CDR3: CASSLEAASYNEQFF

D: NA
size: NA
J: TRBJ1-5
V: TRBV6-6
DNA: TGTGCCTGCCGGCGGGGAGGGAATCAGCCCCAGCATTTT
CDR3: CACRRGGNQPQHF

D: TRBD2
size: NA
J: TRBJ2-2
V: TRBV5-1
DNA: TGCGCCAGCAGCCCGGGAGGATACGACACCGGGGAGCTGTTTTTT
CDR3: CASSPGGYDTGELFF

D: NA
size: NA
J: TRBJ1-3
V: TRBV6-5
DNA: TGTGCCAGCAGTTACCAGGAGGGCTCTGGAAACACCATATATTTT
CDR3: CASSYQEGSGNTIYF

D: TRBD1
size: NA
J: TRBJ1-1
V: TRBV19
DNA: TGTGCCAGTACCCCTCAAAAGGGGGCCGTCACTGAAGCTTTCTTT
CDR3: CASTPQKGAVTEAFF

D: TRBD2
size: NA
J: TRBJ2-5
V: TRBV15
DNA: TGTGCCACCAGCAGAGATACGCGGGGGGGTCCGCGCGGGGAGACCCAGTACTTC
CDR3: CATSRDTRGGPRGETQYF

D: NA
size: NA
J: TRBJ2-1
V: TRBV7-9
DNA: TGTGCCAGCCTCAAGGCGGGTTCCATATACAATGAGCAGTTCTTC
CDR3: CASLKAGSIYNEQFF

D: NA
size: NA
J: TRBJ1-4
V: TRBV6-1
DNA: TGTGCCAGCAGTGAAGAAGGGGGTTTTGAAAAACTGTTTTTT
CDR3: CASSEEGGFEKLFF

D: TRBD1
size: NA
J: TRBJ2-1
V: TRBV5-4
DNA: TGTGCCAGCAGCGGGCCGGGACAGGGGTACCCCTACAATGAGCAGTTCTTC
CDR3: CASSGPGQGYPYNEQFF

D: NA
size: NA
J: TRBJ1-1
V: TRBV5-1
DNA: TGCGCCAGCAGCTTGCCCGGTAACGCGAACACTGAAGCTTTCTTT
CDR3: CASSLPGNANTEAFF

D: NA
size: NA
J: TRBJ2-7
V: TRBV5-4
DNA: TGTGCCAGCAGCACCGCCAGGAGCGGAGGCTCCTACGAGCAGTACTTC
CDR3: CASSTARSGGSYEQYF

D: NA
size: NA
J: TRBJ1-2
V: TRBV3-1/TRBV3-2
DNA: TGTGCCAGCAGCCAAGAGGAAGCAGGTCGAGGCTACACCTTC
CDR3: CASSQEEAGRGYTF

D: TRBD2
size: NA
J: TRBJ2-7
V: TRBV28
DNA: TGTGCCAGCAGTTCCATATTCCCGGGACAGGGACTAGCGGGAGGGCCAAAATACTACGAGCAGTACTTC
CDR3: CASSSIFPGQGLAGGPKYYEQYF

D: TRBD1
size: NA
J: TRBJ2-2
V: TRBV6-5
DNA: TGTGCCAGCAGTTACTTTGAAACAGGGGATTCCGGGGAGCTGTTTTTT
CDR3: CASSYFETGDSGELFF